This paragraph covers one T cell receptor beta chain sequence. Its specificity is not known. The PCR used 60 Vbeta and 13 Jbeta primers. The protocol was immunoSEQ multiplex PCR, while the TCRdb copy is restricted to in-frame clones and leaves out a portion. The sample yields approximately 170,000 clones, of which the top ten take up 0.65% to 0.9%. The data derive from a study of cytomegalovirus exposure and HLA in healthy donors. Study-wide points: From TCR beta sequences, most subjects' HLA-A and HLA-B alleles were reportedly predicted accurately.

V was pared by 2 bases and J by 2 bases, with 8 bases between. There are 14 residues in the CDR3. From germline, CDR1 is SEHNR and CDR2 FQNEAQ (reference sequence). Input material: PBMCs. This receptor was identified in a woman aged 18-35 years in good health and CMV-seropositive. The genes are TRBV7-9 and TRBJ2-3; D not resolved. The CDR3 is CASSLSSTTDTQYF. The CDR3 bases are TGTGCCAGCAGCTTAAGCTCTACCACAGATACGCAGTATTTT.